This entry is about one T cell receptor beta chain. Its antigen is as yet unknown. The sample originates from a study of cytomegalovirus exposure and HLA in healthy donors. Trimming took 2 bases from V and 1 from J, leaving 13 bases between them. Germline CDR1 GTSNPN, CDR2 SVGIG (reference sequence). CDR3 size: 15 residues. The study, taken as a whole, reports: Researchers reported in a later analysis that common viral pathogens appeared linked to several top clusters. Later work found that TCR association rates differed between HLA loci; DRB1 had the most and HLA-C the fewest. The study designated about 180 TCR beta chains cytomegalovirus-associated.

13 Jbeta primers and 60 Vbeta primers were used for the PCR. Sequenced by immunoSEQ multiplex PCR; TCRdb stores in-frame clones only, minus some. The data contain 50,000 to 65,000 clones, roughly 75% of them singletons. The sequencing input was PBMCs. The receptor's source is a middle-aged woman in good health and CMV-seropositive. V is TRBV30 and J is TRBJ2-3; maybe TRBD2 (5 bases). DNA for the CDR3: TGTGCCTGGAGTCCCCTGAGGGTTGGCACAGATACGCAGTATTTT. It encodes CAWSPLRVGTDTQYF.